These 9 T cell receptor beta chains share one sample of origin, sequenced in a study of T-cell memory formation after mild COVID-19. TCRdb fed the 5' RACE reads into MiXCR, producing one record per CDR3 protein. The profile covers approximately 150,000 distinct CDR3 sequences, with 13% to 15% appearing a single time and around 14% taken by the ten largest. Sequenced input: PBMCs or a T cell subset sorted from them (not recorded which). The receptors originated from an adult woman who had mild COVID-19 (a few samples of this study predate the infection). Cell type and time point are not known.

This clonotype appeared many times. This chain joins TRBV20-1 and TRBJ2-7, with 9 nucleotides matching TRBD2. Germline loops: CDR1 DFQATT, CDR2 SNEGSKA (reference sequence). The CDR3 contains 15 residues. Germline trimming cut 6 bases from V and 4 bases from J; bases unmatched to any gene: 13. The CDR3 bases are TGCAGTGCCCAAAAGGGGAGAGCGGGAGGTTACGAGCAGTACTTC. Translation: CSAQKGRAGGYEQYF.

The chain uses TRBV16 and TRBJ1-4; D not resolved. V was clipped by 2 bases and J by 0 bases, with 22 bases between them. In germline, CDR1 is KGHSY, CDR2 FQNENV. The CDR3 length is 20 residues. The CDR3 loop is CASSQTLRPDRFATNEKLFF. Here the CDR3 DNA reads TGTGCCAGCAGCCAAACACTTAGACCGGATAGGTTTGCAACTAATGAAAAACTGTTTTTT.

The J gene is TRBJ2-7, the V gene TRBV7-9; D call uncertain. The germline V and J ends were trimmed by 5 bases and 0 bases, with 14 bases remaining between them. The CDR3 consists of 15 residues. Germline CDR1 SEHNR, CDR2 FQNEAQ (reference sequence). The CDR3 DNA is TGTGCCAGCAGCAGCCGAGGCCGCCGCTCCTACGAGCAGTACTTC. Encoded protein: CASSSRGRRSYEQYF.

This clonotype was seen a handful of times. The CDR3 bases are TGCGCCAGCAGGGGGGAGAACCGGGACAGCACTGAAGCTTTCTTT. Residues: CASRGENRDSTEAFF. V gene TRBV5-1 combines with J gene TRBJ1-1; the match to TRBD1 covers 7 bases. The V gene end was trimmed by 5 bases and the J gene end by 4 bases; junction bases not matched to a gene: 11. The CDR3 runs to 15 residues. Germline V lookup: CDR1 SGHRS, CDR2 YFSETQ.

The chain is built from TRBV28 and TRBJ2-5; D is uncertain. Trimming shortened V by 6 bases and J by 0 bases, and 5 bases separated the two germline ends. Germline CDR1 MDHEN, CDR2 SYDVKM. This CDR3 region has 12 residues. CDR3 bases: TGTGCCAGCAGGAAGTACCAAGAGACCCAGTACTTC. This translates into CASRKYQETQYF.

This clonotype has a handful of counts. The rearrangement links TRBV7-9 to TRBJ2-5; 9 positions agree with TRBD1. V was pared by 5 bases and J by 5 bases, with 6 bases of the junction left unmatched. The length of the CDR3 is 14 residues. Germline values: CDR1 SEHNR, CDR2 FQNEAQ (reference sequence). The CDR3 sequence: CASSMGQGRETQYF. DNA for the CDR3: TGTGCCAGCAGCATGGGACAGGGAAGGGAGACCCAGTACTTC.

This clonotype has just a few counts. The genes are TRBV28 and TRBJ2-5, with 8 nucleotides matching TRBD1. V lost 5 bases, J lost 4 bases, and 9 bases stayed unmatched. The CDR3 extends over 15 amino acids. CDR1 MDHEN and CDR2 SYDVKM come from the germline V gene. CDR3 in DNA: TGTGCCAGCAGTGTCAGGGGGCGGGAAACAGAGACCCAGTACTTC. Protein product: CASSVRGRETETQYF.

This rearrangement joins TRBV27 to TRBJ2-5; TRBD1 is a possible D gene (6 bases). The germline gives CDR1 MNHEY, CDR2 SMNVEV (reference sequence). The CDR3 runs to 14 residues. Trimming removed 6 bases at V and 4 bases at J, with 15 bases between. CDR3 nucleotide sequence: TGTGCCAGCAGACACCGTGGGGGCGGAGAGACCCAGTACTTC. It specifies CASRHRGGGETQYF.

The J gene is TRBJ1-4, the V gene TRBV5-6; TRBD1 might be the D (5 bases). CDR3 length: 13 amino acids. Germline V gives CDR1 SGHDT, CDR2 YYEEEE. V gave up 5 bases and J gave up 5 bases, with 10 bases separating them. The CDR3 reads CASSGRGNEKLFF. DNA of the CDR3: TGTGCCAGCAGTGGAAGGGGAAATGAAAAACTGTTTTTT.